A selection of T cell receptor beta chains follows, all from one sample in a study of CD8+ T cells in alopecia areata. Sequenced by immunoSEQ multiplex PCR; TCRdb stores in-frame clones only, minus some. The profile covers about 140,000 clones, with around 58% appearing a single time and under 7.5% taken by the ten largest. The sample here was CD4+ T cells sorted from blood, taken at week 0. These receptors originate from a human donor with alopecia areata. Both conserved end residues are part of each CDR3. Rows give clone size only sometimes, using once, few, many, or a class for an expanded clone.

clone_size,j_call,v_call,cdr3_aa
-,TRBJ1-3,TRBV9,CASSARTASSGNTIYF
-,TRBJ2-7,TRBV7-2,CASSPVLAGYEQYF
-,TRBJ1-2,TRBV6-4,CASSASRGEYGYTF
-,TRBJ1-1,TRBV7-2,CASSLDGWKTEAFF
-,TRBJ2-5,TRBV29-1,CSVNGGIQETQYF
-,TRBJ1-1,TRBV5-1,CASSFNGNTEAFF
-,TRBJ1-2,TRBV19,CASSIPTGSNRGRSGGYTF
-,TRBJ2-1,TRBV7-2,CASSPGGAGRDEQFF
-,TRBJ1-5,TRBV9,CASSVDKGPQHF
few,TRBJ1-6,TRBV5-1,CASSLAGPRYNSPLHF
-,TRBJ2-2,TRBV5-1,CASSIIPGRLSNTGELFF
-,TRBJ1-1,TRBV23-1,CASSHPFPGTSEQRNTEAFF
-,TRBJ1-6,TRBV6-5,CASKQISYNSPLHF
-,TRBJ2-5,TRBV7-2,CASSLEGGAGETQYF
-,TRBJ1-2,TRBV2,CASSVRHGYTF
-,TRBJ1-5,TRBV30,CAWSGSARNQPQHF
few,TRBJ1-2,TRBV30,CAWKGGNYGYTF
-,TRBJ2-7,TRBV30,CAWSVNYEQYF
-,TRBJ2-5,TRBV7-2,CASSGGLSAETQYF
few,TRBJ1-1,TRBV7-8,CASSSYADAAFF
few,TRBJ2-3,TRBV7-8,CASSLNPSGATDTQYF
-,TRBJ2-5,TRBV10-3,CAISSSGAPETQYF
-,TRBJ2-7,TRBV30,CAWSVPPQGTYEQYF
-,TRBJ1-2,TRBV30,CASGTNYGYTF
-,TRBJ1-6,TRBV5-1,CASSRGQENSPLHF
-,TRBJ2-7,TRBV27,CASSLGSLYEQYF
-,TRBJ2-5,TRBV5-1,CASSSPPTSDTYQETQYF
few,TRBJ2-7,TRBV7-2,CASSSDRGLSYEQYF
few,TRBJ2-6,TRBV28,CASSSPGAGANVLTF
few,TRBJ1-6,TRBV4-2,CASSQGQGQGSSPLHF
-,TRBJ1-5,TRBV29-1,CSAGLTGQPQHF
-,TRBJ2-6,TRBV5-8,CASSGRGGANVLTF
-,TRBJ2-7,TRBV29-1,CSVVSGYPSYEQYF
-,TRBJ2-3,TRBV5-1,CASRLELAVGDTQYF
-,TRBJ2-1,TRBV30,CAWTGWLNEQFF
-,TRBJ2-1,TRBV7-6,CASSYPRWKRGGRDEQFF
-,TRBJ2-3,TRBV5-6,CASSLGLAGTDTQYF
-,TRBJ2-3,TRBV18,CASSSTDTQYF
-,TRBJ1-6,TRBV30,CAWNPGITPNSPLHF
few,TRBJ2-5,TRBV5-1,CASSIRTTTQETQYF
-,TRBJ1-2,TRBV5-4,CASSLEPGRNYGYTF
few,TRBJ1-4,TRBV7-9,CASSPGQGNEKLFF